This is a list of T cell receptor beta chains from one sample in a study of T cells in Graves' hyperthyroidism and ophthalmopathy. TCRdb redid the calling of the multiplex PCR reads with MiXCR, one entry per CDR3 protein. The sample records approximately 420,000 distinct CDR3 sequences, around 14% being singletons. Sequenced material: blood. Every receptor here comes from a woman aged 25 to 45 with Graves' hyperthyroidism. CDR3s include the opening cysteine and the closing phenylalanine or tryptophan. The order of the fields is J gene, V gene, D gene, CDR3 protein. A D gene is named only where the DNA matches it firmly.

j_gene: TRBJ2-5
v_gene: TRBV14
d_gene: .
CDR3aa: CASSPRTRPAQETQYF

j_gene: TRBJ1-1
v_gene: TRBV12-3/TRBV12-4
d_gene: TRBD1
CDR3aa: CASSPDRVGRTEAFF

j_gene: TRBJ1-5
v_gene: TRBV5-1
d_gene: .
CDR3aa: CASSVRPDSNQPQHF

j_gene: TRBJ2-5
v_gene: TRBV20-1
d_gene: TRBD2
CDR3aa: CSASGLAGGPETQYF

j_gene: TRBJ1-4
v_gene: TRBV28
d_gene: TRBD1
CDR3aa: CAGGDSHNEKLFF

j_gene: TRBJ1-4
v_gene: TRBV19
d_gene: .
CDR3aa: CASSIVSVRNEKLFF

j_gene: TRBJ1-2
v_gene: TRBV18
d_gene: .
CDR3aa: CASSLRAVGGYGYTF

j_gene: TRBJ2-3
v_gene: TRBV11-2
d_gene: .
CDR3aa: CASSLGGLQYF

j_gene: TRBJ2-7
v_gene: TRBV30
d_gene: .
CDR3aa: CAWSGPGPSYEQYF

j_gene: TRBJ1-4
v_gene: TRBV30
d_gene: TRBD1
CDR3aa: CAWSWEGGTGPDEKLFF

j_gene: TRBJ2-5
v_gene: TRBV10-3
d_gene: TRBD1
CDR3aa: CAISYTGGQETQYF

j_gene: TRBJ2-7
v_gene: TRBV20-1
d_gene: .
CDR3aa: CSASGWSRLVYEQYF

j_gene: TRBJ2-1
v_gene: TRBV28
d_gene: .
CDR3aa: CASSYLGPGPKPNEQFF

j_gene: TRBJ2-2
v_gene: TRBV3-1
d_gene: .
CDR3aa: CASSLRDTGELFF

j_gene: TRBJ2-1
v_gene: TRBV28
d_gene: .
CDR3aa: CASSIQYNEQFF

j_gene: TRBJ2-1
v_gene: TRBV11-2
d_gene: .
CDR3aa: CASSLGLAGRDEQFF

j_gene: TRBJ2-1
v_gene: TRBV7-3
d_gene: TRBD2
CDR3aa: CASSPSSGRNEQFF

j_gene: TRBJ1-1
v_gene: TRBV6-1
d_gene: .
CDR3aa: CASSQDGTDGGRIEAFF

j_gene: TRBJ1-5
v_gene: TRBV7-8
d_gene: .
CDR3aa: CASSLGGLLNQPQHF

j_gene: TRBJ2-2
v_gene: TRBV11-2
d_gene: TRBD2
CDR3aa: CASSQTSGRGVDGELFF

j_gene: TRBJ1-1
v_gene: TRBV20-1
d_gene: TRBD1
CDR3aa: CSARGTGFEAFF

j_gene: TRBJ1-1
v_gene: TRBV10-1
d_gene: .
CDR3aa: CASSWIQYEAFF

j_gene: TRBJ2-1
v_gene: TRBV30
d_gene: .
CDR3aa: CAWSAWRDNEQFF

j_gene: TRBJ1-1
v_gene: TRBV30
d_gene: .
CDR3aa: CAWSAARDIAFF

j_gene: TRBJ1-6
v_gene: TRBV12-3/TRBV12-4
d_gene: .
CDR3aa: CASSLASDNNSPLHF

j_gene: TRBJ1-1
v_gene: TRBV4-1
d_gene: TRBD1
CDR3aa: CASSQKPGQGANTEAFF

j_gene: TRBJ1-1
v_gene: TRBV12-3/TRBV12-4
d_gene: TRBD1
CDR3aa: CASSQTGDAEAFF

j_gene: TRBJ1-3
v_gene: TRBV12-3/TRBV12-4
d_gene: .
CDR3aa: CASTAGQARSTIYF

j_gene: TRBJ1-5
v_gene: TRBV2
d_gene: TRBD1
CDR3aa: CASSADRDEPQHF

j_gene: TRBJ1-5
v_gene: TRBV24-1
d_gene: TRBD1
CDR3aa: CATSDPKQGLVQPQHF

j_gene: TRBJ2-7
v_gene: TRBV3-1
d_gene: .
CDR3aa: CASSQEGPAYEQYF

j_gene: TRBJ1-1
v_gene: TRBV19
d_gene: .
CDR3aa: CASSIGRTNTEAFF

j_gene: TRBJ2-4
v_gene: TRBV3-1
d_gene: TRBD2
CDR3aa: CASSQVTSGKNIQYF

j_gene: TRBJ2-7
v_gene: TRBV6-1
d_gene: TRBD1
CDR3aa: CASSQGDTSLGEQYF

j_gene: TRBJ1-1
v_gene: TRBV12-5
d_gene: .
CDR3aa: CASGPDRNTEAFF

j_gene: TRBJ2-1
v_gene: TRBV10-3
d_gene: .
CDR3aa: CAISESQGGSYNEQFF

j_gene: TRBJ2-6
v_gene: TRBV5-1
d_gene: TRBD2
CDR3aa: CASSLEARVAGNPAPDYF

j_gene: TRBJ1-5
v_gene: TRBV7-2
d_gene: TRBD1
CDR3aa: CASSKLQGNQPQHF

j_gene: TRBJ1-5
v_gene: TRBV6-6
d_gene: .
CDR3aa: CASSYPQGSQPQHF

j_gene: TRBJ1-2
v_gene: TRBV29-1
d_gene: .
CDR3aa: CSVTSGEFYGYTF